The 2 T cell receptor beta chains reported below all come from one sample, sequenced in a study of siplizumab effects on memory and regulatory T cells. Sequenced by immunoSEQ multiplex PCR; TCRdb stores in-frame clones only, minus some. This sample has tens of thousands of clones, with less than 95% found just once. The material sequenced was CD8+ T cells sorted from blood. These receptors were collected from a human donor in good health.

The CDR3 nucleotides read TGTGCCAGCAGTACCTCGGACAGATATTACAATCAGCCCCAGCATTTT. This translates into CASSTSDRYYNQPQHF. V gene TRBV6-6 combines with J gene TRBJ1-5; D may be TRBD1 (6 bases). The V end was cut by 5 bases, the J end by 3 bases, with 17 bases between. The CDR3 has 16 residues. Germline-derived CDR1 and CDR2 are MNHNY and SVGAGI (reference sequence).

V gene TRBV6-1 combines with J gene TRBJ1-2; D perhaps matches TRBD1 (5 bases). V lost 2 bases and J 6 bases, leaving 16 bases between the germline ends. The CDR3 totals 15 residues. In germline, CDR1 is MNHNS, CDR2 SASEGT. As DNA, the CDR3 is TGTGCCAGCAGTGAATTAGGGGCAGGCGGCAATGGCTACACCTTC. The encoded protein is CASSELGAGGNGYTF.